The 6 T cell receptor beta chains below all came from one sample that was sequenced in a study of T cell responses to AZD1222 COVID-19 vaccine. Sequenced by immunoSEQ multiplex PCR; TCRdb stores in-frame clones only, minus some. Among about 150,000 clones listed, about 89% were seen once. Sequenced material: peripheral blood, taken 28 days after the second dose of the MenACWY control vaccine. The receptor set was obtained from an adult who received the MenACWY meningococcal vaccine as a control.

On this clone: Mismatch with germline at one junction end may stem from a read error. The CDR3 loop reads CASSLAPSGRWDF. Written as DNA, the CDR3 is TGTGCCAGCAGTTTAGCCCCTAGCGGCAGGTGGGACTTC. The rearrangement joins TRBV28 to TRBJ2-7; 7 positions match TRBD2. This CDR3 is 13 amino acids long. Germline V CDR1 and CDR2: MDHEN, SYDVKM. Combining the CDR3 with reference TRBV28 and TRBJ2-7 gives the whole variable domain DVKVTQSSRYLVKRTGEKVFLECVQDMDHENMFWYRQDPGLGLRLIYFSYDVKMKEKGDIPEGYSVSREKKERFSLILESASTNQTSMYLCASSLAPSGRWDFGPGTRLTVT.

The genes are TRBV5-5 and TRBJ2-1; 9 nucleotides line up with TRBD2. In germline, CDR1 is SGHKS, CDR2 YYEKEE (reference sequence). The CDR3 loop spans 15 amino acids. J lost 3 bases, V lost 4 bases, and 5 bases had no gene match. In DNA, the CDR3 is TGTGCCAGCAGCCCGACTAGCGGCAACTACAATGAGCAGTTCTTC. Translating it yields CASSPTSGNYNEQFF.

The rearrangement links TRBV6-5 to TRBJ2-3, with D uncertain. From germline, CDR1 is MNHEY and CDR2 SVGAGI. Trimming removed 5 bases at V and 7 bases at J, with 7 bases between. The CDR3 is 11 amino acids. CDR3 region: CASSMQYTQYF. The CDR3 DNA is TGTGCCAGCAGTATGCAGTATACGCAGTATTTT.

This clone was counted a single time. The CDR3 is CASSSISGQGKETQYF. The CDR3 region has the DNA TGTGCCAGCAGCTCCATATCAGGACAGGGTAAAGAGACCCAGTACTTC. This chain joins TRBV7-3 and TRBJ2-5, with 8 bases matching TRBD1. CDR3 length: 16 amino acids. The ends lost 4 bases at V and 3 bases at J; junction bases unmatched: 10. Per the germline V gene, CDR1 is SGHTA and CDR2 is FQGTGA.

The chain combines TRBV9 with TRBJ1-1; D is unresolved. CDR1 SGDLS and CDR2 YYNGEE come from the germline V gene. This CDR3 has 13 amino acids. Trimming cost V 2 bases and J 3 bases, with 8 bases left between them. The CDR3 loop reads CASSVAGDTEAFF. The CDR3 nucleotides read TGTGCCAGCAGCGTCGCCGGGGACACTGAAGCTTTCTTT.

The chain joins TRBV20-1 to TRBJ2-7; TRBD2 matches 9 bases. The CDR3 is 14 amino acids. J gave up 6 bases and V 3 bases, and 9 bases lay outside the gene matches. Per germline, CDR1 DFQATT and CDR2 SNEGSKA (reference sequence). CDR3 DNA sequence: TGCAGTGCTAGTCAAATAGCGGGAGAGGCCGAGCAGTACTTC. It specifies CSASQIAGEAEQYF.